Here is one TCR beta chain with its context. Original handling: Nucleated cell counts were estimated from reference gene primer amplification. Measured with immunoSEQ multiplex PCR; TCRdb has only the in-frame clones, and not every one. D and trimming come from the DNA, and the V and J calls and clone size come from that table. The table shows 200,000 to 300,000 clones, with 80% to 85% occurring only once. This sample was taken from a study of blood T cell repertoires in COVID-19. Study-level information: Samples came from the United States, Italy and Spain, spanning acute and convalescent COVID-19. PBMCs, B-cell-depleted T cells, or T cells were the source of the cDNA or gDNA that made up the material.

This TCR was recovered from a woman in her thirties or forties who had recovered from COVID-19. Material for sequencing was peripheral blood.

The CDR3, as DNA: TGTGCCAGCAGCCAAGCTTCAGGGACCCAGTACTTC. Translated, it gives CASSQASGTQYF. The chain employs TRBV3-1 (or the pseudogene TRBV3-2) and TRBJ2-5; D remains ambiguous. The CDR3 is 12 amino acids. The V gene lost 1 base and the J gene lost 7 bases, with 7 bases spanning the gap. Germline assignment: CDR1 LGHDT and CDR2 YNNKEL (reference sequence).